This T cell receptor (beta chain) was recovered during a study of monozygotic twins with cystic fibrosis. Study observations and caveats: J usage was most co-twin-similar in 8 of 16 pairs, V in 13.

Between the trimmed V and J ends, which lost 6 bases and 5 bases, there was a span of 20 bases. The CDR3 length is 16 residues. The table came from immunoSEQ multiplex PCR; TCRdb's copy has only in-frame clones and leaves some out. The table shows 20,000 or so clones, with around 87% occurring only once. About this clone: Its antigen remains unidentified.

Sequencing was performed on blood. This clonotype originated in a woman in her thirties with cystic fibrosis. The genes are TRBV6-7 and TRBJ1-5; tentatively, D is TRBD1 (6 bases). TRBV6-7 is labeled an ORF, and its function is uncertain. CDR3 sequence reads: CASSILRGATDQPQHF. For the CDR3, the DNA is TGTGCCAGCAGCATCCTCCGGGGGGCAACAGATCAGCCCCAGCATTTT.